These 21 T cell receptor beta chains originate from one sample sequenced in a study of regulatory T cells in long-lasting Graves disease (dated by TCRdb to about 2021). Per the publication, the time point label means: newly diagnosed GD, antithyroid drugs for less than 3 months. For both TCR sequencing and RNA sequencing, RNA was extracted from PBMCs using TRIzol. Receptor libraries were prepared by multiplex PCR. Sequencing used an Illumina HiSeq 4000. CDR3 regions were amplified by Arm-PCR with iRepertoire HTBI primers to construct TCR beta libraries. Clones were called with MiXCR by TCRdb after fastp trimmed the public reads at Q25, and only in-frame beta chains were retained. Here each entry gathers all rows of one CDR3 protein and keeps the most common genes and DNA. The sample yields about 540,000 distinct CDR3 sequences; approximately 12% were counted once. Roughly a tenth of the sample lies in the top ten.

This sample also appeared in a second study, on T cells in Graves' hyperthyroidism and ophthalmopathy.

The material sequenced was peripheral blood mononuclear cells (PBMCs), taken at new diagnosis, from a patient treated with antithyroid drugs. These receptors were obtained from a man between 25 and 39 years old with Graves disease. Donor details come from another sample of the same person, matched by shared clones.

This clonotype was detected many times. The chain uses TRBV7-2 and TRBJ2-5; 9 bases align to TRBD2. CDR1 and CDR2 (germline): SGHTA, FQGNSA. The CDR3 loop spans 16 amino acids. J lost 4 bases, V lost 5 bases, and 11 bases had no gene match. CDR3 residues: CASSKGTSSSRETQYF. CDR3 DNA: TGTGCCAGCAGCAAGGGGACTAGCAGCAGTCGAGAGACCCAGTACTTC.

In its sample, this clonotype was seen many times. J is TRBJ2-4 and V is TRBV7-2; either TRBD1 or TRBD2 may supply D (6 bases each). The CDR3 consists of 14 residues. Deletions cut 1 base from V and 8 bases from J, with 12 bases between. The germline gives CDR1 SGHTA, CDR2 FQGNSA. CDR3 coding DNA: TGTGCCAGCAGCTTAGATTGGGGGGCGGACATTCAGTACTTC. Amino acids: CASSLDWGADIQYF.

As regards this clonotype: Germline and junction disagree at one end, which may indicate a read error. This rearrangement joins TRBV12-3 or TRBV12-4 to TRBJ1-5, with 9 bases matching TRBD1. The CDR3 contains 15 residues. The CDR3 reads CAGSGTGRIGQPQHF. In DNA form, the CDR3 reads TGTGCCGGCAGTGGGACAGGGAGGATCGGTCAGCCCCAGCATTTT.

On this clonotype: A read error may explain this, as a much larger clone is one base away. The CDR3 is CASSLYKNGELLF. CDR3 in DNA: TGTGCCAGCAGCTTATATAAAAACGGGGAGCTGCTTTTT. The V gene is TRBV7-3, the J gene TRBJ2-2; tentatively, D is TRBD2 (5 bases). The CDR3 consists of 13 residues. The germline V gene has CDR1 SGHTA and CDR2 FQGTGA.

This clonotype was counted ten times or more. The chain combines TRBV28 with TRBJ2-1; 10 nucleotides agree with TRBD2. This CDR3 spans 15 amino acids. Germline values: CDR1 MDHEN, CDR2 SYDVKM. J was trimmed by 9 bases and V by 5 bases; bases with no gene match: 10. The CDR3 spells CASSKSISGGGEQFF. The CDR3 bases are TGTGCCAGCAGTAAATCAATCAGCGGGGGGGGTGAGCAGTTCTTC.

Turning to this clonotype: A much larger clone sits a single nucleotide away, making a read error possible. The chain combines TRBV24-1 with TRBJ2-5; 8 bases are shared with TRBD2. The CDR3 covers 15 residues. J lost 7 bases, V lost 3 bases, and 9 bases had no gene match. CDR1 is KGHDR and CDR2 is SFDVKD in the germline V gene. The CDR3 DNA reads TGTGCCACCAGTGATCCGGACTCGGGGGGGGGGACCCAGTACTTC. It translates to CATSDPDSGGGTQYF.

This clonotype came up many times. J is TRBJ1-2 and V is TRBV27; D is perhaps TRBD1 (5 bases). The CDR3 runs to 13 residues. Germline lookup yields CDR1 MNHEY and CDR2 SMNVEV (reference sequence). The germline V and J ends were trimmed by 5 bases and 8 bases, with 15 bases remaining between them. The CDR3 coding sequence is TGTGCCAGCAGTATAGGACCAGGGAGGGGCTACACCTTC. It specifies CASSIGPGRGYTF.

This clonotype has ten or more counts. The V gene is TRBV24-1, the J gene TRBJ1-4; D call uncertain. CDR1 and CDR2 from the germline V gene are KGHDR and SFDVKD. V lost 4 bases and J lost 8, with 13 bases in between. CDR3 length: 14 residues. CDR3 nucleotides: TGTGCCACCAGTGAAGCCGGTCCGGTCGAAAAACTGTTTTTT. Protein: CATSEAGPVEKLFF.

This clonotype was counted ten times or more. The chain combines TRBV27 with TRBJ1-4, with TRBD1 identical over 8 bases. The CDR3 has 16 residues. Trimming at V came to 10 bases and at J to 5 bases, leaving 15 bases not matched to a gene. Germline V gives CDR1 MNHEY, CDR2 SMNVEV (reference sequence). The CDR3 here is CATRISQQGVNEKLFF. CDR3 in DNA: TGTGCCACCCGCATATCACAACAGGGGGTCAATGAAAAACTGTTTTTT.

This clonotype was seen only a few times. The chain has TRBV4-2 and TRBJ1-1; no reliable D call. The germline V and J ends were trimmed by 0 bases and 3 bases, with 11 bases remaining between them. Per the germline V gene, CDR1 is LGHNA and CDR2 is YNFKEQ. CDR3 length: 15 residues. The CDR3 loop reads CASSQEMRQDTEAFF. DNA of the CDR3: TGTGCCAGCAGCCAAGAAATGAGGCAGGACACTGAAGCTTTCTTT.

This clonotype showed up many times. The chain joins TRBV2 to TRBJ1-2; D gene ambiguous. The CDR3 is 12 amino acids. CDR1 and CDR2 (germline): SNHLY, FYNNEI. V was pared by 1 base and J by 5 bases, with 5 bases between. CDR3 amino acids: CASSEEEYGYTF. CDR3 DNA: TGTGCCAGCAGTGAAGAAGAGTATGGCTACACCTTC.

This clonotype was seen a handful of times. This CDR3 is CASSQDSGGNTEAFF. In nucleotides, the CDR3 is TGTGCCAGCAGCCAAGATTCGGGAGGAAACACTGAAGCTTTCTTT. The rearrangement joins TRBV3-1 to TRBJ1-1; D remains unclear. Germline CDR1 is LGHDT and CDR2 is YNNKEL (reference sequence). The CDR3 runs to 15 residues. Trimming cost V 0 bases and J 2 bases, with 10 bases left between them.

CDR3 sequence reads: CASSSSRGGLGETQYF. In DNA form, the CDR3 reads TGCGCCAGCAGCTCCTCGCGGGGAGGGCTGGGGGAGACCCAGTACTTC. V gene TRBV5-1 combines with J gene TRBJ2-5, with 7 nucleotides matching TRBD2. Germline values: CDR1 SGHRS, CDR2 YFSETQ. The CDR3 is 16 amino acids. The V and J ends lost 3 bases and 5 bases, in that order; junction bases with no gene match: 13.

This clonotype was counted at least ten times. V and J are TRBV3-1 and TRBJ2-7, with 11 bases fitting TRBD2. V gave up 5 bases and J gave up 7 bases; unmatched junction bases: 7. The CDR3 length is 14 residues. CDR1 is LGHDT, CDR2 YNNKEL, per germline (reference sequence). The CDR3, as DNA: TGTGCCAGCAGCGAGCGACTAGCGGGGCGGGAGCAGTACTTC. Its protein product is CASSERLAGREQYF.

The chain recombines TRBV5-1 with TRBJ2-3; 12 bases are shared with TRBD2. The junction had 11 bases not matched to a gene; V was cut back by 7 bases and J by 2 bases. Germline V CDR1 and CDR2: SGHRS, YFSETQ. The CDR3 is 17 residues long. The chain's CDR3 is CASGSGTSGWYTDTQYF. Written as DNA, the CDR3 is TGCGCCAGCGGCTCCGGGACTAGCGGGTGGTACACAGATACGCAGTATTTT.

In its sample, this clonotype was seen many times. The chain is built from TRBV6-2 or TRBV6-3 and TRBJ1-2; no clear D. CDR3 length: 16 amino acids. The germline V gene has CDR1 MNHEY and CDR2 SVGEGT. The V gene lost 0 bases and the J gene lost 6 bases, with 17 bases spanning the gap. The CDR3 sequence is CASSYSASLSRHGYTF. In DNA form, the CDR3 reads TGTGCCAGCAGTTACTCGGCCTCCCTTTCCCGGCATGGCTACACCTTC.

This clonotype occurred many times. This chain joins TRBV2 and TRBJ2-7; 10 bases are a match to TRBD2. Germline CDR1 SNHLY, CDR2 FYNNEI. CDR3 length equals 12 residues. V lost 9 bases, J lost 5 bases, and 4 bases stayed unmatched. CDR3 loop: CARGTSVHEQYF. CDR3 nucleotide sequence: TGTGCCAGAGGGACTAGCGTGCACGAGCAGTACTTC.

This clonotype was counted between two and nine times. A much more abundant neighbour one base away suggests this may be a read error. The chain has TRBV11-2 and TRBJ2-7; D unresolved. Germline CDR1 and CDR2: SGHAT and FQNNGV. V was trimmed by 4 bases and J by 7 bases, leaving 23 bases between them. The CDR3 consists of 16 residues. CDR3 in amino acids: CASSSKYGEFLREQYF. The CDR3 nucleotides read TGTGCCAGCAGCTCAAAATATGGCGAATTCCTACGGGAGCAGTACTTC.

This clonotype came up many times. The chain has TRBV3-1 and TRBJ1-1; D is possibly TRBD1 (5 bases). The germline CDR1 and CDR2 sequences are LGHDT and YNNKEL (reference sequence). Trimming cost V 4 bases and J 6 bases, with 15 bases left between them. This CDR3 comprises 14 residues. This chain's CDR3 is CASSPGITGAEAFF. The CDR3, as DNA: TGTGCCAGCAGCCCGGGAATTACGGGGGCTGAAGCTTTCTTT. The variable domain in full, completed from reference TRBV3-1 and TRBJ1-1, reads DTAVSQTPKYLVTQMGNDKSIKCEQNLGHDTMYWYKQDSKKFLKIMFSYNNKELIINETVPNRFSPKSPDKAHLNLHINSLELGDSAVYFCASSPGITGAEAFFGQGTRLTVV.

This clonotype was counted many times. The chain joins TRBV5-1 to TRBJ2-3, with 13 bases matching TRBD2. CDR1 and CDR2 (germline): SGHRS, YFSETQ. The CDR3 has 18 amino acids. J gave up 6 bases and V 4 bases, and 14 bases lay outside the gene matches. The CDR3: CASSKGLAGTHDEDTQYF. The CDR3 DNA reads TGCGCCAGCAGCAAGGGACTAGCGGGAACCCACGATGAGGATACGCAGTATTTT.

This clonotype was seen ten or more times. This sequence joins TRBV20-1 and TRBJ2-1; D not certain. Deletions cut 0 bases from V and 6 bases from J, with 12 bases between. The V gene's germline CDR1 is DFQATT and CDR2 SNEGSKA (reference sequence). This CDR3 contains 14 residues. CDR3 nucleotide sequence: TGCAGTGCTAGAGAAGGGCTCTTGGGCAATGAGCAGTTCTTC. Its protein product is CSAREGLLGNEQFF.